This T cell receptor beta chain was found in a study of chemoradiotherapy in HPV16-positive cancers. Libraries were prepared by immunoSEQ multiplex PCR; TCRdb keeps only in-frame clonotypes and omits some of them. The sample includes approximately 30,000 clones, approximately 90% of them seen just once. Per germline, CDR1 LNHDA and CDR2 SQIVND (reference sequence). V lost 0 bases, J lost 4 bases, and 13 bases lay in between. The CDR3 loop spans 16 amino acids. The clonotype comes from a human donor with HPV-associated anogenital cancer. The chain joins TRBV19 to TRBJ1-5, with D possibly being TRBD1 (6 bases). This material consisted of blood, taken from a patient who underwent chemoradiotherapy. CDR3 sequence reads: CASSIEGGATNQPQHF. The CDR3 nucleotides are TGTGCCAGTAGTATAGAGGGGGGGGCAACTAATCAGCCCCAGCATTTT.